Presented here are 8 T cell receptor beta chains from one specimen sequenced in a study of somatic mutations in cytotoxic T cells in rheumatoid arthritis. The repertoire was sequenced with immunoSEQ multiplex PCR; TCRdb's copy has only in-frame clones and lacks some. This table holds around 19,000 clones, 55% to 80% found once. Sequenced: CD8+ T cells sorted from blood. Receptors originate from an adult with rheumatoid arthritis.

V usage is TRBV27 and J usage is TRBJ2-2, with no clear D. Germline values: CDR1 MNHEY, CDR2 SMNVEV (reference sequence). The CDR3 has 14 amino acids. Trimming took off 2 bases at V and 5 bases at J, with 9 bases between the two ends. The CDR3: CASSLGPTTGELFF. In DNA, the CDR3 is TGTGCCAGCAGTTTAGGCCCTACGACCGGGGAGCTGTTTTTT.

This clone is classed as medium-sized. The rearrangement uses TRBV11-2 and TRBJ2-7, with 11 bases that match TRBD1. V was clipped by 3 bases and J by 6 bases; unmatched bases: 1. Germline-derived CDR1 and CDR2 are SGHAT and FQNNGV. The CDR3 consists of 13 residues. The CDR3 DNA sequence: TGTGCCAGCAGCTTCGGGACAGGGGGCGAGCAGTACTTC. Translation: CASSFGTGGEQYF. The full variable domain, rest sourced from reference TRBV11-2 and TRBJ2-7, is EAGVAQSPRYKIIEKRQSVAFWCNPISGHATLYWYQQILGQGPKLLIQFQNNGVVDDSQLPKDRFSAERLKGVDSTLKIQPAKLEDSAVYLCASSFGTGGEQYFGPGTRLTVT.

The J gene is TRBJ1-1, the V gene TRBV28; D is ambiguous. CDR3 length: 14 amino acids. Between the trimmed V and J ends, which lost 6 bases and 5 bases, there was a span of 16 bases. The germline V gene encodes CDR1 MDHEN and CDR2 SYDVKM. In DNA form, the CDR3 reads TGTGCCAGCAGGCTGCCTTGGGGAGGGACTGAAGCTTTCTTT. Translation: CASRLPWGGTEAFF.

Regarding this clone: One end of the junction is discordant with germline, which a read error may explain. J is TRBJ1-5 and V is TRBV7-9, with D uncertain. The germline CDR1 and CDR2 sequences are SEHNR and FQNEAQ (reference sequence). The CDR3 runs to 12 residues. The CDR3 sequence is CASRLADQPQHF. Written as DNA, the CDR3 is TGTGCCAGCAGGTTAGCGGATCAGCCCCAGCATTTT.

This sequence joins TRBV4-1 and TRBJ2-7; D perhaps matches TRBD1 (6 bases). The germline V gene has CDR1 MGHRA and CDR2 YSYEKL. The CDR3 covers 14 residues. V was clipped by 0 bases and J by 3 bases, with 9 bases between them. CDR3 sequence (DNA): TGCGCCAGCAGCCAAGATCGGACAGTCTACGAGCAGTACTTC. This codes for CASSQDRTVYEQYF.

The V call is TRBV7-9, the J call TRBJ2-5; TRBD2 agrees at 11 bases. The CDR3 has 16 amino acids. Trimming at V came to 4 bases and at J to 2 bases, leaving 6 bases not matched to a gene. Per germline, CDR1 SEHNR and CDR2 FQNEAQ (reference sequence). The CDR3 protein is CASSSGTSGDQETQYF. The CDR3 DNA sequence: TGTGCCAGCAGCTCTGGGACTAGCGGTGATCAAGAGACCCAGTACTTC.

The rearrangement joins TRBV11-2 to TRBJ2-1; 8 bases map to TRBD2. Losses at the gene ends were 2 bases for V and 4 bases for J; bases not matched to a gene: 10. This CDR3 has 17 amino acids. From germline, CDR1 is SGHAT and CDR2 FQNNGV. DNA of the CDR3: TGTGCCAGCAGCTTATTGGGCCGGGTAGCGGGGTACAATGAGCAGTTCTTC. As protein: CASSLLGRVAGYNEQFF.

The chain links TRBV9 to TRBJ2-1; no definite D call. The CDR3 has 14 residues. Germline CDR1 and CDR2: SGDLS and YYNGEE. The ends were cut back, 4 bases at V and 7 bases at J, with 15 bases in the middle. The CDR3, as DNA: TGTGCCAGCAGCCCCTCGAACAACTTGAATGAGCAGTTCTTC. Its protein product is CASSPSNNLNEQFF.